This TCR beta chain was sequenced for a study of somatic mutations in cytotoxic T cells in rheumatoid arthritis (dated by TCRdb to about 2017). Broadly, across the study: Some V beta antibody-stained T-cell populations were flow-sorted on a FACSAria II or Sony SH800 at nearly 100% purity, and sorted V beta1+ cells also underwent TCRB sequencing. In newly diagnosed rheumatoid arthritis without treatment, the study examined if expanded CD8+ T-cell clones harbor somatic mutations, relying on TCRB deep sequencing to characterize clonality. TCRB deep sequencing was performed for 55 to 65 rheumatoid arthritis patients and approximately 20 healthy controls. Patient and control groups had essentially identical median ages. What the work shows at the level of the full study, not this receptor alone: The expanded CD8+ clones had unknown antigen targets, and not appearing in virus-specific databases did not rule out that they were virus-specific. The slight underrepresentation of TRBV07 in patients was not corrected for multiple comparisons. The largest CD8+ clone made up more than 20% of CD8+ cells in about an eighth of the 65 patients, and blood and synovial fluid shared several identical CD8+ TCRB sequences. An increase of CD8+ clonality with age was seen in patients (Spearman r=0.49) but not in healthy controls. There was no significant difference in CD8+ T-cell clonality between rheumatoid arthritis patients and age-matched healthy controls.

The CDR3 runs 15 residues from the cysteine to the phenylalanine. The entry retains the CDR3 DNA only, 45 bases that are in frame from base 1. CDR1 and CDR2, per the germline V gene, are SGDLS and YYNGEE. Trimming costs V 0 bases and J 2 bases, and their ends lie 8 bases apart. The 15 to 20 healthy controls were blood donors whose buffy coats were used; they had a median age of around 56 years (range roughly 20-80), and over 50% were female. CD4+ and CD8+ cells were isolated by positive magnetic bead selection on an AutoMACS, and purity was checked by flow cytometry. Peripheral blood mononuclear cells were obtained using density gradient separation with Ficoll-Paque PLUS. Using Nucleospin Tissue or Tissue XS kits, DNA was extracted from CD4-enriched, CD8-enriched or PBMC samples, with quantification by a Qubit 2.0 fluorometer. Genomic DNA underwent TCRB CDR3 sequencing using the immunoSEQ assay. In the source study's methods: Nothing other than productive TCRB rearrangements was included in the analyses. Clonality was calculated as a Shannon entropy-based productive clonality index, and a clone was defined by a unique TCRB CDR3 sequence. The template counts of each clone relative to the total templates per sample were used to calculate repertoire overlap between two samples. Flow cytometry-measured V-gene usage correlated with V-gene usage from TCRB sequencing, with a Spearman r of more than 0.6. Drawn from immuneACCESS, this table holds only the in-frame rearrangements with V and J called that TCRdb kept. Clones are partly lost; checked studies trace under half to an unresolved V gene and leave the rest unexplained. The D gene and trimming were derived from the DNA, and the V and J assignments and clone size from that table. This sample holds 19,000 or so clones; 73% were observed only once. Of the sample, over 20% falls within the top ten clones.

As for this clone: The antigen it recognizes is unknown. Base-call qualities are not available, and no considerably larger clone is one nucleotide away.

The receptor was isolated from a woman aged 60-75 years in good health. The material sequenced was CD8+ T cells sorted from blood. The chain is encoded by TRBV9 joined to TRBJ1-4; TRBD1 is a possible D gene, resting on 5 matching bases. The nucleotides are TGTGCCAGCAGCGTAGGACAGAATACTAATGAAAAACTGTTTTTT. It codes for CASSVGQNTNEKLFF.